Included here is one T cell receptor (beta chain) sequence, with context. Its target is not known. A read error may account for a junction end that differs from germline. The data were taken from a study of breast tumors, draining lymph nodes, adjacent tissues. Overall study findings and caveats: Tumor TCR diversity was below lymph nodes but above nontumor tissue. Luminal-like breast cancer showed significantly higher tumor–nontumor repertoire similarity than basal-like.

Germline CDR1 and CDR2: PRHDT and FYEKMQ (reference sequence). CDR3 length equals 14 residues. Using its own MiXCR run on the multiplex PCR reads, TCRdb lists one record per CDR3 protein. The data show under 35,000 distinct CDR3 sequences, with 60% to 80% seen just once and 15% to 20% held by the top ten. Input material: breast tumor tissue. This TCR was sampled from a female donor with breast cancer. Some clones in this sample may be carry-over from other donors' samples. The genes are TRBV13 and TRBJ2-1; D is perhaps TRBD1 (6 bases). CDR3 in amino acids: CASGARTAYNEQFF. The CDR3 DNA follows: TGTGCCAGCGGGGCCCGGACAGCTTACAACGAGCAGTTCTTC.